This T cell receptor (beta chain) was identified in a study of T cell responses to AZD1222 COVID-19 vaccine. Per germline, CDR1 MDHEN and CDR2 SYDVKM. The CDR3 extends over 12 amino acids. The V end lost 3 bases, the J end lost 9 bases, and 11 bases lay between the germline ends. Study-wide results and limits: Clonal diversity was possibly underestimated, and the donors were mostly white British, with more females. Reportedly, nearly half of unique spike TCRs recognized epitopes outside B.1.351/B.1.1.7 mutations. Sampling that yielded the repertoires occurred only after the peak T cell response.

On this clone itself: The antigen remains undetermined.

Data came from immunoSEQ multiplex PCR; TCRdb stores just in-frame clones and leaves some out. The profile shows about 92,000 clones, about 86% of them singletons. This chain uses TRBV28 with TRBJ1-1; D remains unclear. The sample was peripheral blood, taken on day 0 of MenACWY control vaccination. The clonotype originates from an adult in good health. CDR3 loop: CASSLVRSQAFF. The CDR3 coding sequence is TGTGCCAGCAGTTTGGTTAGATCCCAAGCTTTCTTT. Together with reference TRBV28 and TRBJ1-1, the CDR3 gives the full variable domain: DVKVTQSSRYLVKRTGEKVFLECVQDMDHENMFWYRQDPGLGLRLIYFSYDVKMKEKGDIPEGYSVSREKKERFSLILESASTNQTSMYLCASSLVRSQAFFGQGTRLTVV.